The 28 T cell receptor beta chains listed next were all sequenced from one sample in a study of CD8 T cells in ankylosing spondylitis. From the 5' RACE reads, TCRdb called clonotypes with MiXCR, one entry per CDR3 protein. The data contain about 64,000 distinct CDR3 sequences, about 6% of them singletons. The specimen sequenced was synovial fluid, either unsorted or a sorted T cell fraction (not recorded which). All receptors come from a male donor with ankylosing spondylitis.

Many counts were recorded for this clonotype. J is TRBJ2-1 and V is TRBV7-7; the match to TRBD2 covers 14 bases. There are 18 residues in the CDR3. Trimming cost V 5 bases and J 9 bases; bases outside gene matches: 15. Germline V gene data show CDR1 as SSHAT and CDR2 as FNYEAQ (reference sequence). The CDR3 sequence: CASSPGLAGVGAQSEQFF. In nucleotides, the CDR3 is TGTGCCAGCAGCCCGGGACTAGCGGGAGTGGGCGCACAATCTGAGCAGTTCTTC.

Regarding this clonotype: A single base separates this from a much larger clone, so it may be a read error. Because the CDR3 is missing its conserved closing phenylalanine or tryptophan, this is likely a read error. This chain connects TRBV28 to TRBJ1-5; the D gene is possibly TRBD1 (6 bases). CDR1 and CDR2 (germline): MDHEN, SYDVKM. CDR3 size: 13 residues. Trimming took 10 bases from V and 5 from J, leaving 15 bases between them. CDR3 in DNA: TGTGCCACCCTTCCTACAGGGCATCAGCCCCAGCATTTA. Its translation: CATLPTGHQPQHL.

This clonotype was detected ten times or more. This sequence joins TRBV14 and TRBJ2-1; D not certain. Trimming stripped 0 bases from V and 6 bases from J, with 15 bases between. Germline-derived CDR1 and CDR2 are SGHDN and FVKESK. This CDR3 comprises 16 residues. CDR3 DNA: TGTGCCAGCAGCCAAGAAGCCAGGTATATTGGCAATGAGCAGTTCTTC. Translating it yields CASSQEARYIGNEQFF.

This clonotype occurred many times. V gene TRBV10-2 combines with J gene TRBJ2-3; no clear D gene. CDR3 length: 13 amino acids. Trimming left V 6 bases short and J 1 base short, with 8 bases between. Per the germline V gene, CDR1 is WSHSY and CDR2 is SAAADI. CDR3 loop: CASRFRRTDTQYF. For the CDR3, the DNA is TGCGCCAGCAGATTCCGGCGCACAGATACGCAGTATTTT.

This chain uses TRBV18 with TRBJ1-4; 10 bases align to TRBD1. CDR3 length: 18 amino acids. CDR1 is KGHSH and CDR2 is LQKENI in the germline V gene. The J segment lost 7 bases and the V segment lost 3 bases, leaving 14 bases of the junction unmatched. In nucleotides, the CDR3 is TGTGCCAGCTCACCGTCCTACCCGGGACAGGGGATCCGTGAAAAACTGTTTTTT. Residues: CASSPSYPGQGIREKLFF.

This clonotype was observed many times. The chain is built from TRBV7-3 and TRBJ2-2; 8 bases fit TRBD1. V lost 3 bases, J lost 4 bases, and 7 bases stayed unmatched. The CDR3 length is 16 residues. Germline values: CDR1 SGHTA, CDR2 FQGTGA. CDR3 sequence: CASSLMGQELTGELFF. The DNA of the CDR3 is TGTGCCAGCAGCTTGATGGGACAGGAACTCACCGGGGAGCTGTTTTTT.

This clonotype was counted many times. The rearrangement joins TRBV15 to TRBJ2-3; D not certain. CDR1 is LNHNV, CDR2 YYDKDF, per germline (reference sequence). V was shortened by 0 bases and J by 2 bases, with 12 bases between the two germline ends. The CDR3 has 16 residues. CDR3 nucleotide sequence: TGTGCCACCAGCAGAGATCCTCCCTGGACCACAGATACGCAGTATTTT. This codes for CATSRDPPWTTDTQYF.

At least ten counts were recorded for this clonotype. The chain links TRBV6-1 to TRBJ2-7; D possibly corresponds to TRBD2 (6 bases). There are 15 residues in the CDR3. Germline lookup yields CDR1 MNHNS and CDR2 SASEGT. The V end lost 2 bases, the J end lost 3 bases, and 14 bases lay between the germline ends. The CDR3 loop reads CASSESRRGLYEQYF. The DNA of the CDR3 is TGTGCCAGCAGTGAAAGTCGACGGGGACTCTACGAGCAGTACTTC.

This clonotype has a handful of counts. The J gene is TRBJ1-1, the V gene TRBV18; D call uncertain. The CDR3 runs to 14 residues. Germline V gene data show CDR1 as KGHSH and CDR2 as LQKENI. V lost 3 bases, J lost 3 bases, and 11 bases lay in between. CDR3 DNA: TGTGCCAGCTCACCTACTATAGAGGACACTGAAGCTTTCTTT. Translating it yields CASSPTIEDTEAFF.

To note about this clonotype: Being one base from a much bigger clone, this may be a read error. The chain uses TRBV7-2 and TRBJ2-7, with 7 bases identical to TRBD1. Germline CDR1 is SGHTA and CDR2 is FQGNSA. The CDR3 totals 15 residues. The V and J ends lost 5 bases and 5 bases, in that order; junction bases with no gene match: 12. CDR3: CASSILTGATDEQYF. Written as DNA, the CDR3 is TGTGCCAGCAGCATACTTACAGGGGCGACAGACGAGCAGTACTTC. Together with reference TRBV7-2 and TRBJ2-7, the CDR3 gives the full variable domain: GAGVSQSPSNKVTEKGKDVELRCDPISGHTALYWYRQSLGQGLEFLIYFQGNSAPDKSGLPSDRFSAERTGGSVSTLTIQRTQQEDSAVYLCASSILTGATDEQYFGPGTRLTVT.

This clonotype was recorded a few times. The rearrangement uses TRBV2 and TRBJ1-2; D might be TRBD1 (5 bases). The V and J ends lost 6 bases and 5 bases respectively, with 13 bases between them. The germline V gene encodes CDR1 SNHLY and CDR2 FYNNEI. The CDR3 loop spans 13 amino acids. As DNA, the CDR3 is TGTGCCAGCAGCACAGATTGGGGGTATGGCTACACCTTC. Its translation: CASSTDWGYGYTF.

This clonotype was observed many times. The chain couples TRBV11-1 to TRBJ1-5; unclear D gene. The CDR3 spans 13 residues. Trimming pared 5 bases from V and 6 bases from J, leaving 11 bases between. CDR1 and CDR2 (germline): SGHAT, FQDESV (reference sequence). CDR3 nucleotides: TGTGCCAGCAGCCGGGAGCTCGGTCAGCCCCAGCATTTT. Translated, it gives CASSRELGQPQHF.

In its sample, this clonotype was seen many times. The rearrangement joins TRBV12-5 to TRBJ2-7; D gene ambiguous. Per the germline V gene, CDR1 is LGHNT and CDR2 is FRNRAP. Trimming removed 1 base from V and 3 bases from J, with 7 bases in between. The CDR3 covers 13 residues. The CDR3 spells CASGLGTIYEQYF. The CDR3 nucleotides are TGTGCTAGTGGTTTGGGGACGATCTACGAGCAGTACTTC.

This clonotype was counted ten times or more. V gene TRBV28 combines with J gene TRBJ1-2; perhaps TRBD1 as D (5 bases). V was cut by 3 bases and J by 6 bases, with 14 bases left in between. The CDR3 sequence is 14 residues long. CDR1 and CDR2 (germline): MDHEN, SYDVKM. In DNA form, the CDR3 reads TGTGCCAGCAGTTTCCCCAGGGCACGGCATGGCTACACCTTC. Amino acid sequence: CASSFPRARHGYTF.

This clonotype was counted only a few times. V gene TRBV2 combines with J gene TRBJ2-2; TRBD1 matches at 8 bases. CDR1 SNHLY and CDR2 FYNNEI come from the germline V gene. CDR3 size: 15 residues. Trimming removed 6 bases from V and 4 bases from J; junction bases left unmatched: 7. In DNA form, the CDR3 reads TGTGCCAGCAGCCCGACAGGGGCGGGCACCGGGGAGCTGTTTTTT. Translation: CASSPTGAGTGELFF.

V usage is TRBV18 and J usage is TRBJ2-3; 9 bases are a match to TRBD1. Unmatched junction bases numbered 5, after V lost 3 bases and J lost 4 bases. Germline V gene lookup returns CDR1 KGHSH and CDR2 LQKENI. The CDR3 is 15 residues long. In nucleotides, the CDR3 is TGTGCCAGCTCACCCTGGGACAGGGTAGCAGATACGCAGTATTTT. This translates into CASSPWDRVADTQYF.

The chain combines TRBV3-1 with TRBJ2-3, with TRBD2 as a possible D gene (6 bases). V lost 4 bases to trimming and J lost 3 bases, with 20 bases between them. CDR1 and CDR2 (germline): LGHDT, YNNKEL (reference sequence). The CDR3 sequence is 17 residues long. CDR3 coding DNA: TGTGCCAGCAGCCCCTTTGCCGTAGCGGAGGGGACAGATACGCAGTATTTT. The encoded protein is CASSPFAVAEGTDTQYF.

Notes on this clonotype: A read error may be the cause here, since a much bigger clone is one base away. As DNA, the CDR3 is TGTGCCAGCAGCCAAACAGGGGACACTGAAGCTTTCTTT. Translated, it gives CASSQTGDTEAFF. This chain links TRBV5-6 with TRBJ1-1; 7 bases agree with TRBD1. This CDR3 has 13 residues. CDR1 SGHDT and CDR2 YYEEEE come from the germline V gene. Losses at the gene ends were 4 bases for V and 3 bases for J; bases not matched to a gene: 3.

This clonotype was seen many times. The chain uses TRBV9 and TRBJ2-7; no reliable D call. The CDR3 is 14 amino acids. Trimming took off 0 bases at V and 3 bases at J, with 10 bases between the two ends. Germline V gene sequence: CDR1 SGDLS, CDR2 YYNGEE. DNA of the CDR3: TGTGCCAGCAGCGTAGTCCCAGATTACTACGAGCAGTACTTC. It yields the protein CASSVVPDYYEQYF.

This clonotype was seen a handful of times. The chain carries TRBV4-3 and TRBJ2-7; 8 bases are a match to TRBD1. The CDR3 loop spans 15 amino acids. J gave up 6 bases and V 1 base, and 8 bases lay outside the gene matches. CDR1 is LGHNA, CDR2 YSLEER, per germline. The chain's CDR3 is CASSQVSGQGSEQYF. The CDR3 bases are TGCGCCAGCAGCCAAGTGTCAGGACAGGGCTCCGAGCAGTACTTC.

This clonotype was recorded many times. This chain connects TRBV29-1 to TRBJ2-1, with 9 bases lining up with TRBD2. Germline CDR1 reads SQVTM; CDR2 reads ANQGSEA. The junction had 6 bases not matched to a gene; V was cut back by 0 bases and J by 6 bases. The CDR3 sequence is 15 residues long. The CDR3 DNA is TGCAGCGTTGAAGATGGGCTAGCGGGGATCAATGAGCAGTTCTTC. It is translated as CSVEDGLAGINEQFF.

This clonotype was seen repeatedly, ten times or more. The V and J genes are TRBV27 and TRBJ2-2; 11 bases match TRBD2. V dropped 4 bases and J dropped 4; count of bases not matched to a gene: 17. CDR3 length equals 20 residues. Per germline, CDR1 MNHEY and CDR2 SMNVEV (reference sequence). This chain's CDR3 is CASSSLLLAGATIATGELFF. CDR3 nucleotide sequence: TGTGCCAGCAGTTCTCTTTTACTAGCGGGAGCCACAATCGCCACCGGGGAGCTGTTTTTT.

The rearrangement links TRBV20-1 to TRBJ2-1; 14 bases line up with TRBD2. The CDR3 length is 16 residues. The V and J ends lost 5 bases and 7 bases, in that order; junction bases with no gene match: 10. Germline lookup yields CDR1 DFQATT and CDR2 SNEGSKA (reference sequence). The CDR3: CSAPRLAGGPGNEQFF. In DNA form, the CDR3 reads TGCAGTGCTCCTAGACTAGCGGGAGGGCCGGGTAATGAGCAGTTCTTC.

This clonotype was detected only a few times. The V and J genes are TRBV9 and TRBJ1-5; maybe TRBD1 (5 bases). The V end lost 0 bases, the J end lost 5 bases, and 15 bases lay between the germline ends. The germline CDR1 and CDR2 sequences are SGDLS and YYNGEE. CDR3 length: 16 residues. CDR3 DNA sequence: TGTGCCAGCAGCGTAGGGTTAGGAGGGACCGATCAGCCCCAGCATTTT. Translation gives CASSVGLGGTDQPQHF.

This clonotype showed up many times. Sequence at one end of the junction differs from germline and may be a read error. The chain has TRBV5-1 and TRBJ1-2; TRBD1 might be the D (6 bases). Germline values: CDR1 SGHRS, CDR2 YFSETQ. There are 11 residues in the CDR3. The CDR3 DNA reads as TGCGCCAGCAGCTTGTCTGGACAGCGATACTTC. This encodes CASSLSGQRYF.

Concerning this clonotype: With a much larger clone just one base away, this may be a read error. This sequence joins TRBV7-2 and TRBJ2-3; 10 bases match TRBD2. V shed 0 bases and J 4 bases; nucleotides not matched to a gene: 10. CDR3 size: 18 residues. Germline V gene lookup returns CDR1 SGHTA and CDR2 FQGNSA. The CDR3 loop reads CASSLASSGSPFPDTQYF. The CDR3 coding sequence is TGTGCCAGCAGCTTAGCGTCTAGCGGGAGCCCATTCCCAGATACGCAGTATTTT.

This clonotype came up many times. The V gene is TRBV5-1, the J gene TRBJ2-7; 10 positions agree with TRBD2. Germline V CDR1 and CDR2: SGHRS, YFSETQ. With 0 bases clipped from V and 2 bases from J, the junction kept 2 bases outside the gene matches. The CDR3 extends over 15 amino acids. The CDR3 DNA follows: TGCGCCAGCAGCTTGGTACTAGCGGGACCCTACGAGCAGTACTTC. This encodes CASSLVLAGPYEQYF.

This clonotype was found many times. In DNA form, the CDR3 reads TGCAGTGCTTACTCGGAGGGGAGCACGAATCAGCCCCAGCATTTT. This gives the protein CSAYSEGSTNQPQHF. The rearrangement joins TRBV20-1 to TRBJ1-5, with D possibly matching TRBD1 (5 bases). The V and J ends lost 5 bases and 4 bases respectively, with 18 bases between them. The CDR3 is 15 amino acids. CDR1 DFQATT and CDR2 SNEGSKA come from the germline V gene (reference sequence).